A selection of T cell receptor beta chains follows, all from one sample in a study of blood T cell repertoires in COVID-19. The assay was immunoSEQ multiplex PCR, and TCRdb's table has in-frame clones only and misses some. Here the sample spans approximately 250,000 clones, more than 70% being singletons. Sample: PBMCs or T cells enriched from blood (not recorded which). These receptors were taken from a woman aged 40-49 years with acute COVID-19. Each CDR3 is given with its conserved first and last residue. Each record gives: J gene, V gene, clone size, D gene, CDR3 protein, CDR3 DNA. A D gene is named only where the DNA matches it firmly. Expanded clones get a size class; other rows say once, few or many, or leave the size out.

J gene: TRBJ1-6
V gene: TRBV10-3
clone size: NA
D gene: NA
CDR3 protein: CAISERGGDSPLHF
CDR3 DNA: TGTGCCATCAGTGAGCGGGGAGGCGATTCACCCCTCCACTTT

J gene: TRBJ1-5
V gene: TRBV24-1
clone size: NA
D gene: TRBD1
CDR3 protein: CATSAQGQGNQPQHF
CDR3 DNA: TGTGCCACCAGTGCCCAGGGACAGGGGAATCAGCCCCAGCATTTT

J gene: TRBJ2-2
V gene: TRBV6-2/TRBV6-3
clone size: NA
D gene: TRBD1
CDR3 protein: CASSDKGQGANTGELFF
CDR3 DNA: TGTGCCAGCAGCGATAAGGGACAGGGTGCAAACACCGGGGAGCTGTTTTTT

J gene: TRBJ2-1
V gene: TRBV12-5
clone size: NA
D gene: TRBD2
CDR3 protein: CASGPAGVREDEQFF
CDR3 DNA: TGTGCTAGTGGTCCGGCGGGAGTCCGCGAAGATGAGCAGTTCTTC

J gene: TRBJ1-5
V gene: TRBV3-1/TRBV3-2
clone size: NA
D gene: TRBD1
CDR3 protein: CASSQAGTGYWQPQHF
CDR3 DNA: TGTGCCAGCAGCCAAGCTGGGACAGGGTATTGGCAGCCCCAGCATTTT

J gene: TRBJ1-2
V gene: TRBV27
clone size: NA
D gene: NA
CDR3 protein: CASSLSAGVSYGYTF
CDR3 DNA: TGTGCCAGCAGTTTATCGGCGGGTGTCAGCTATGGCTACACCTTC

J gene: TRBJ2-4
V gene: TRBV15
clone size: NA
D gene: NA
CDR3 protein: CATSEAEGNIQYF
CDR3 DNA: TGTGCCACCAGCGAAGCGGAGGGGAACATTCAGTACTTC

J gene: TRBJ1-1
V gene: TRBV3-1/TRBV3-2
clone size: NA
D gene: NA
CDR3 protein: CASSQASGEAEAFF
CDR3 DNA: TGTGCCAGCAGCCAAGCGTCTGGGGAGGCTGAAGCTTTCTTT

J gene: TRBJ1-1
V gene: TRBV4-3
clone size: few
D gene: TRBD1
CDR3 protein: CASSQGVGDRGNTEAFF
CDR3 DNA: TGCGCCAGCAGCCAAGGGGTGGGGGACAGGGGGAACACTGAAGCTTTCTTT

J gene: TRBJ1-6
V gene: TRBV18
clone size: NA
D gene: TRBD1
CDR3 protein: CASSLGQGYYNSPLHF
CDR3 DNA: TGTGCCAGCTCTCTCGGACAGGGCTACTATAATTCACCCCTCCACTTT

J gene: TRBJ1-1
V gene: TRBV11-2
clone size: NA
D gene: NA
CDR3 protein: CASSLNLGSRGTEAFF
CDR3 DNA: TGTGCCAGCAGCTTAAACCTCGGTTCCCGGGGCACTGAAGCTTTCTTT

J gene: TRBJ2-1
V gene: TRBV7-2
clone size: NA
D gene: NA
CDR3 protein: CASSFLTVYNEQFF
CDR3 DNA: TGTGCCAGCAGCTTTCTCACAGTCTACAATGAGCAGTTCTTC

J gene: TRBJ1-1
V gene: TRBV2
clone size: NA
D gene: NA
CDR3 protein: CASSVQNTEAFF
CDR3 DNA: TGTGCCAGCAGTGTACAGAACACTGAAGCTTTCTTT

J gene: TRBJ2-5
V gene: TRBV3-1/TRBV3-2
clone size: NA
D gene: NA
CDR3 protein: CASSQRGGQETQYF
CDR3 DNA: TGTGCCAGCAGCCAGAGAGGGGGACAAGAGACCCAGTACTTC

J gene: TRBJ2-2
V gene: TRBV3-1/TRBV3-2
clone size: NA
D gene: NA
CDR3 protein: CASSRYSGANTGELFF
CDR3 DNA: TGTGCCAGCAGCCGATATTCAGGGGCCAACACCGGGGAGCTGTTTTTT

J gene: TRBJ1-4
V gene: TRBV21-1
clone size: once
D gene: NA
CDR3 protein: CASTISRGGRAELFF
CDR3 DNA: TGTGCCAGCACCATTTCGCGGGGGGGGCGCGCGGAACTGTTTTTT

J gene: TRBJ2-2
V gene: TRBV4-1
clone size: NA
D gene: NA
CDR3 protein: CASSPRDSDTGELFF
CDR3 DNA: TGCGCCAGCAGCCCACGGGACTCCGACACCGGGGAGCTGTTTTTT

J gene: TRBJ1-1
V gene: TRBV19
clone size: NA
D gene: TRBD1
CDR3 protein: CASSIVGQGATEAFF
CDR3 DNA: TGTGCCAGTAGTATAGTAGGACAGGGAGCCACTGAAGCTTTCTTT

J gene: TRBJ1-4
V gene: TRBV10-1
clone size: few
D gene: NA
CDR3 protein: CASSGSGGEKLFF
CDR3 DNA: TGCGCCAGCAGTGGCAGCGGAGGTGAAAAACTGTTTTTT

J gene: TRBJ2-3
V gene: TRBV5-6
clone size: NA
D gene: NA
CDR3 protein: CASSPGQTGTDTQYF
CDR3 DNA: TGTGCCAGCAGCCCCGGACAGACGGGCACAGATACGCAGTATTTT

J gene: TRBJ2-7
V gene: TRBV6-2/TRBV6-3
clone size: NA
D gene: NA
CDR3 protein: CASSRDTAYEQYF
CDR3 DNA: TGTGCCAGCAGCCGGGACACCGCCTACGAGCAGTACTTC

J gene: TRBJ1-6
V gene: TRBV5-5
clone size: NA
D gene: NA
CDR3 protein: CASSLGWEWDSPLHF
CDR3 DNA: TGTGCCAGCAGCTTGGGCTGGGAGTGGGATTCACCCCTCCACTTT

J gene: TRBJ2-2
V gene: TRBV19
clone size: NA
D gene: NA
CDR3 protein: CASMVQGVGELFF
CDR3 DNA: TGTGCCAGTATGGTGCAGGGTGTCGGGGAGCTGTTTTTT

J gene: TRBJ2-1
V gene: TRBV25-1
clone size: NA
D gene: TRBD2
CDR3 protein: CASSELAGGRGDNEQFF
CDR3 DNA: TGTGCCAGCAGTGAACTAGCGGGAGGAAGAGGAGACAATGAGCAGTTCTTC

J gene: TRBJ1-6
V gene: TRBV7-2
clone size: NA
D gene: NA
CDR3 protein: CASSLAGAGNSPLHF
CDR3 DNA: TGTGCCAGCAGCTTGGCGGGGGCAGGGAATTCACCCCTCCACTTT

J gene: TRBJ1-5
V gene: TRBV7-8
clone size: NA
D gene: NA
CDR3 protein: CASSLGSGGGLGGNQPQHF
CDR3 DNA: TGTGCCAGCAGCTTAGGTTCCGGGGGGGGTTTAGGAGGCAATCAGCCCCAGCATTTT

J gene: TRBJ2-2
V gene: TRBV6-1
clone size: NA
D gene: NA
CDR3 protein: CASSDRQGNGELFF
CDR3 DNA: TGTGCCAGCAGTGACCGCCAGGGGAACGGGGAGCTGTTTTTT

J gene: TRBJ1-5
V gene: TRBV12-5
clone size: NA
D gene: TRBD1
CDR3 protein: CASGIGTGATRQPQHF
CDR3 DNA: TGTGCTAGTGGTATCGGGACAGGGGCCACGCGGCAGCCCCAGCATTTT

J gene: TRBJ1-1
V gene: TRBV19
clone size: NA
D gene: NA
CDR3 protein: CASNPQTVNTEAFF
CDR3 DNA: TGTGCCAGCAACCCACAGACGGTAAACACTGAAGCTTTCTTT

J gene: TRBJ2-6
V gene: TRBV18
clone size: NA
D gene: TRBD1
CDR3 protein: CASSPGTGMTGANVLTF
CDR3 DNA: TGTGCCAGCTCACCAGGGACAGGGATGACTGGGGCCAACGTCCTGACTTTC

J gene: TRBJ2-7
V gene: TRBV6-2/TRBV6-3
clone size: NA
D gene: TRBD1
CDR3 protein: CASSLDRDPSYEQYF
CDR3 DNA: TGTGCCAGCAGTTTAGACAGGGATCCCTCCTACGAGCAGTACTTC

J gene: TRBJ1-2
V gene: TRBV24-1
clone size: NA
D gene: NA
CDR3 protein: CATVHRAGGYGYTF
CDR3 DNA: TGTGCCACCGTGCACAGGGCTGGGGGCTATGGCTACACCTTC

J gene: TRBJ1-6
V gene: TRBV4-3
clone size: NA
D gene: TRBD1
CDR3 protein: CASSQDSAGGDYNSPLHF
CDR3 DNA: TGCGCCAGCAGCCAAGATTCGGCAGGGGGTGACTATAATTCACCCCTCCACTTT

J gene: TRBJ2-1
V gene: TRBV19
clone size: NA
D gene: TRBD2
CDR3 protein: CASSQTSGSLNEQFF
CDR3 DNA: TGTGCCAGTAGCCAGACTAGCGGGAGCCTGAATGAGCAGTTCTTC

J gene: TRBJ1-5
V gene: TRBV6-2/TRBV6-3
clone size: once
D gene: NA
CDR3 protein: CASSWGQTNQPQHF
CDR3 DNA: TGTGCCAGCAGTTGGGGACAAACCAATCAGCCCCAGCATTTT

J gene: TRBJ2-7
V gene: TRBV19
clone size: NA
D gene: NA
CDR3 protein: CASSIGSPGEQYF
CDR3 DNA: TGTGCCAGTAGTATTGGCAGCCCGGGGGAGCAGTACTTC

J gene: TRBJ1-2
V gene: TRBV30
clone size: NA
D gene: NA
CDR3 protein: CAWSGINYGYTF
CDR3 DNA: TGTGCCTGGAGTGGTATTAACTATGGCTACACCTTC

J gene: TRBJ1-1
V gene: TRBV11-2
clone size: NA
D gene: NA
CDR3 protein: CASSATQGLNTEAFF
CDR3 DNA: TGTGCCAGCAGCGCAACGCAGGGCCTGAACACTGAAGCTTTCTTT

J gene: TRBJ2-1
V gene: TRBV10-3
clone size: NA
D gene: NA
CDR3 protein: CASLVGESQSEQFF
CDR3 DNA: TGTGCCAGCCTGGTAGGGGAATCACAATCGGAGCAGTTCTTC

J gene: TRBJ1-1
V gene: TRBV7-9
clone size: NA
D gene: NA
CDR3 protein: CASSLPTQGTEAFF
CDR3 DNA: TGTGCCAGCAGCTTACCCACACAGGGTACTGAAGCTTTCTTT

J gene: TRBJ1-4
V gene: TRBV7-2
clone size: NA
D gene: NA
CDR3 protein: CASSPLATNEKLFF
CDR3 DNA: TGTGCCAGCAGCCCCCTAGCAACTAATGAAAAACTGTTTTTT

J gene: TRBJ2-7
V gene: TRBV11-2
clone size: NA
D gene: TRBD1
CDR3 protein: CASSYSGGYEQYF
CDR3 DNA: TGTGCCAGCAGCTACTCAGGGGGCTACGAGCAGTACTTC

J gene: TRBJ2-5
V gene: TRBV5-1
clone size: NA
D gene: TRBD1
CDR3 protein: CASSFFGTGQETQYF
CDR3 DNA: TGCGCCAGCAGCTTTTTCGGGACAGGACAAGAGACCCAGTACTTC

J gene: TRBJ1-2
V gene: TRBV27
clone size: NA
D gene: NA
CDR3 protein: CASSLGSGGGNYGYTF
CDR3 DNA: TGTGCCAGCAGTTTGGGTTCCGGGGGGGGTAACTATGGCTACACCTTC

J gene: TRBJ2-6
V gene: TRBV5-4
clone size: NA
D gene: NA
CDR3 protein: CASSPAAPGANVLTF
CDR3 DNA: TGTGCCAGCTCCCCCGCAGCGCCCGGGGCCAACGTCCTGACTTTC

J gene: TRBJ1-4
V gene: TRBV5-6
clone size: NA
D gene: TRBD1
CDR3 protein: CASSLRQGGEKLFF
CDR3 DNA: TGTGCCAGCAGCTTGCGACAGGGAGGCGAAAAACTGTTTTTT

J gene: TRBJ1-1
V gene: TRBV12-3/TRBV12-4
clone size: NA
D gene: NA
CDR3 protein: CASSWRMNTEAFF
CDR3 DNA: TGTGCCAGCAGTTGGCGGATGAACACTGAAGCTTTCTTT

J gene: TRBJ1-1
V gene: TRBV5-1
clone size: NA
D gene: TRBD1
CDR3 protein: CASSIGQGKSEAFF
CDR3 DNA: TGCGCCAGCAGCATAGGACAGGGGAAGTCTGAAGCTTTCTTT

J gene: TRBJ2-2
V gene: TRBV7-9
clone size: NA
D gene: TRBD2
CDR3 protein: CASSGSSGLNTGELFF
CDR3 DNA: TGTGCCAGCAGCGGATCTAGCGGCCTGAACACCGGGGAGCTGTTTTTT

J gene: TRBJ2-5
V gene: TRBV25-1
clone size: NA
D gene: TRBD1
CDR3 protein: CASSRQGQGTQYF
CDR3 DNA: TGTGCCAGCAGTAGACAGGGGCAAGGGACCCAGTACTTC

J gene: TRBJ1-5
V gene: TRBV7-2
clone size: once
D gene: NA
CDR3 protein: CASSLQGFSNQPQHF
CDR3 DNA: TGTGCCAGCAGCTTACAGGGGTTCTCCAATCAGCCCCAGCATTTT